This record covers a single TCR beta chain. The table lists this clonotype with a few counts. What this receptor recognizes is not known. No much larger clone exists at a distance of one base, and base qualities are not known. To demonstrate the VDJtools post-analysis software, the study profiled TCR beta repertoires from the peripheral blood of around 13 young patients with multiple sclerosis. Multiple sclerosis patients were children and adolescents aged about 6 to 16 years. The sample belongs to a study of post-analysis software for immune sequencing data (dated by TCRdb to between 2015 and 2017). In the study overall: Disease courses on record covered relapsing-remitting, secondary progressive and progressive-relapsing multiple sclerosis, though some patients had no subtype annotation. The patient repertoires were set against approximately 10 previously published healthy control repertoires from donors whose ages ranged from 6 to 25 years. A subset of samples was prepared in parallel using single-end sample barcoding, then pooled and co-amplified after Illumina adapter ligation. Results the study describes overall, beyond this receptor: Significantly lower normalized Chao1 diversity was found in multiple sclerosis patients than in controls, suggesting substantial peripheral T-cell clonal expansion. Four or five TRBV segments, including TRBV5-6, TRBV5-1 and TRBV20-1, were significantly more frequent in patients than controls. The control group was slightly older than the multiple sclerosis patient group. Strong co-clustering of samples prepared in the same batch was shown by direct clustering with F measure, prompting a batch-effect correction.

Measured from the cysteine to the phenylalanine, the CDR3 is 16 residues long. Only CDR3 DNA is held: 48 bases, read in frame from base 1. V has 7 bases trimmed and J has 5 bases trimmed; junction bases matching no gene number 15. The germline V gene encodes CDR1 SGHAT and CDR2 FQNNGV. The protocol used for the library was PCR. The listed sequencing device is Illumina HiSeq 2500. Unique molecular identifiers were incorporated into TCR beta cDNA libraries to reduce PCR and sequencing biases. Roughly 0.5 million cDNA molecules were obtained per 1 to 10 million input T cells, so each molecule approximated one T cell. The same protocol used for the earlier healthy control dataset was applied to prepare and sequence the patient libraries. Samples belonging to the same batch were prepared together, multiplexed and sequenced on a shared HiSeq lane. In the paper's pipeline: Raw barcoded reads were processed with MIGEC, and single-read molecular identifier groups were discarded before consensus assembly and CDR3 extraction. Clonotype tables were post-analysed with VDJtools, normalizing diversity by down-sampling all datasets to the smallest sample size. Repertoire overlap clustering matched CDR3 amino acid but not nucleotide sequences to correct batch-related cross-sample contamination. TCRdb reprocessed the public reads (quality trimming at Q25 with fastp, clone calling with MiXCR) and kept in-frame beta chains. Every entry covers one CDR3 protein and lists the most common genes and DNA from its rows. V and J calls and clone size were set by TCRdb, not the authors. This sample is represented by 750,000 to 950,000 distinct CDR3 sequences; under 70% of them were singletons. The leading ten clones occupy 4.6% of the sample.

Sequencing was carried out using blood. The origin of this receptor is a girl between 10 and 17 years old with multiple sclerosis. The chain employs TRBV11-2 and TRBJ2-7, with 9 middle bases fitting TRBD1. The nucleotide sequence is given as TGTGCCAGCAACACGATTATAGGGACAGGGTTTAACGAGCAGTACTTC. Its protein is CASNTIIGTGFNEQYF. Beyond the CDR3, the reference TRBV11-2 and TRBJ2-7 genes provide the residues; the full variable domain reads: EAGVAQSPRYKIIEKRQSVAFWCNPISGHATLYWYQQILGQGPKLLIQFQNNGVVDDSQLPKDRFSAERLKGVDSTLKIQPAKLEDSAVYLCASNTIIGTGFNEQYFGPGTRLTVT.